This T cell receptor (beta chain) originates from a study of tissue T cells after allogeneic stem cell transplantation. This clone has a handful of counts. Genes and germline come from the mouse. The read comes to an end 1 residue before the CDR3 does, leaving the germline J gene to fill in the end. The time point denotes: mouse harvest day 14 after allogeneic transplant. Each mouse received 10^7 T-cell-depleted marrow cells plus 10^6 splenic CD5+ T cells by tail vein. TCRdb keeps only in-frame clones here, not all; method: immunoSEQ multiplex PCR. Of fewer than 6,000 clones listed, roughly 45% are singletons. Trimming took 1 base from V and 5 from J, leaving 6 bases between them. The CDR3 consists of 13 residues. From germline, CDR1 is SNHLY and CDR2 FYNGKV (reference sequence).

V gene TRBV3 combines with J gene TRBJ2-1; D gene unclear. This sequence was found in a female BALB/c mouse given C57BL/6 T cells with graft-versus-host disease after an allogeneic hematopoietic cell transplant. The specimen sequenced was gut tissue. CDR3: CASSLGQNAEQFF. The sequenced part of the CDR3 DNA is TGTGCCAGCAGCTTAGGCCAGAATGCTGAGCAGTTC.